The clone carrying this T cell receptor beta chain appeared a few times. Its target is unknown. These data come from a study of T cell repertoires in cytomegalovirus infection. Study-wide background: Recently described HLA-C-restricted plus well-studied HLA-B-restricted CMV epitopes were used. Shared public TCR beta signatures pointed to both CMV infection and a matching HLA type.

One entry per CDR3 protein, called by TCRdb with MiXCR from the reads. The table records about 500,000 distinct CDR3 sequences, 30% to 40% of them present only once. Broader study findings: Summed public TCR beta family frequency identified CMV carriers bearing the relevant HLA. The ex vivo response was dominated by HLA-C-restricted CMV-specific TCR beta clonotypes.

The receptor was isolated from a human donor in good health (CMV status not recorded). Some clones in this sample may be carry-over from other donors' samples. Source: cultured PBMCs, taken from culture after CMV antigen stimulation.

The CDR3 nucleotides are TGTGCCACCGCCCAGTGGCGGGGACAGGGGGCAGGTCAGCCCCAGCATTTT. Translation gives CATAQWRGQGAGQPQHF. The V gene is TRBV7-8, the J gene TRBJ1-5, with TRBD1 matching over 12 bases. The CDR3 is 17 amino acids. J lost 6 bases, V lost 10 bases, and 16 bases had no gene match. CDR1 and CDR2 from the germline V gene are SGHVS and FQNEAQ.